This TCR beta chain derives from a study of OX40 agonist ivuxolimab in advanced cancers. For the wider study: Ivuxolimab was a fully human IgG2 agonistic monoclonal antibody targeting the costimulatory receptor OX40 (CD134). Patients were allowed to have had prior anti-PD-1, anti-PD-L1 or anti-CTLA-4 therapy, and 40% to 45% of the dose-escalation patients had been treated with checkpoint inhibitors. Three dose-escalation patients achieved partial responses, one with hepatocellular carcinoma and two with cutaneous melanoma. Peripheral TCRbeta sequencing aimed to test whether ivuxolimab altered TCR sequence diversity and caused clonal T-cell expansion. Of the approximately 53 patients in dose escalation, 19 had hepatocellular carcinoma, approximately 15 had melanoma, 9 had renal cell carcinoma and 9 had head and neck cancer. Intravenous ivuxolimab was administered to patients every 2 weeks at six dose levels: 0.01, 0.1, 0.3, 1.5, 3 and 10 mg/kg. The paper reports the monotherapy dose-escalation portion (N of about 50 patients) of the phase I ivuxolimab trial. The dose-escalation cohort was 82.7% male with a mean age of roughly 60 years, ranging from about 23 to 85.

Overall study outcomes, separate from this receptor: After ivuxolimab, more expanded clones were found on average in CD8+ T cells than in CD4+ T cells. At doses from 0.1 to 3.0 mg/kg, clonal expansion was seen in both CD4+ and CD8+ blood T cells between baseline and week 6. In partial responders in the 0.1-3.0 mg/kg groups, normalized peripheral clonal expansion was found to be among the lowest, especially among CD8+ T cells. The antigen specificity of the peripheral T cells that underwent clonal expansion was not determined. Low levels of normalized T-cell clonal expansion were also seen in some patients who did not respond.

As concerns this clone: Its target antigen remains unknown. Relative to the germline gene, one junction end is altered; a read error may explain this.

The trial excluded patients who had a history of autoimmune disease or who were on systemic immunosuppression. Peripheral blood for TCR sequencing was drawn from every dose cohort at baseline, at cycle 4 day 1 and at cycle 7 day 1. The samples were drawn from a first-in-human, open-label, multicenter phase I dose-escalation trial of ivuxolimab. Adults with locally advanced or metastatic melanoma, renal cell carcinoma, hepatocellular carcinoma or head and neck squamous cell carcinoma were enrolled in the trial. Before TCR sequencing, CD4+ T cells and CD8+ T cells from peripheral blood were sorted into separate populations. Genomic DNA was isolated from the sorted cells so that the TCRbeta CDR3 region could be sequenced. TCRbeta CDR3 regions were sequenced using the immunoSEQ Assay. Not all clones reach the TCRdb copy of this immuneACCESS table, which keeps in-frame sequences only. Checked studies attribute under half of the gap to unresolved V genes and leave the rest unexplained. The sample contains around 66,000 clones, roughly 87% of them found a single time. Jointly, the top ten make up around 2% of the sample.

The CDR3, from cysteine to phenylalanine, totals 16 residues. The CDR3 DNA has 48 bases and is translated from base 1. CDR1 is given as SSHAT and CDR2 as FNYEAQ, both from the germline V gene (reference sequence). The chain was built from TRBV7-7 and TRBJ2-1, with the D gene possibly TRBD1 or TRBD2, each one fitting 5 bases. The source of this sequence is an adult with an advanced solid tumor such as melanoma, head and neck, liver or kidney cancer. Sequencing used CD4+ or CD8+ T cells sorted from blood, obtained in a trial of the OX40 agonist ivuxolimab. The CDR3 reads CASSLTGALTYNEQFF. The DNA reads as follows: TGTGCTAGCAGCCTCACCGGGGCCCTAACGTACAATGAGCAGTTCTTC.